Presented here are 8 T cell receptor beta chains from one specimen sequenced in a study of shared clonotypes between healthy human individuals. The protocol was immunoSEQ multiplex PCR, while the TCRdb copy is restricted to in-frame clones and leaves out a portion. The sample contains under 2,500,000 clones, approximately 94% of which appear only once. The sample consisted of naive CD4+ T cells sorted from blood. Subset of the sample: CD45RA+ positively selected. These receptors were obtained from a man aged 18 to 30 in good health.

The gene calls are TRBV11-2 and TRBJ2-1; 9 bases line up with TRBD2. There are 14 residues in the CDR3. Germline V gene lookup returns CDR1 SGHAT and CDR2 FQNNGV. The J segment lost 6 bases and the V segment lost 0 bases, leaving 0 bases of the junction unmatched. CDR3 loop: CASSLEREGNEQFF. The CDR3, as DNA: TGTGCCAGCAGCTTAGAGCGGGAGGGCAATGAGCAGTTCTTC.

The chain links TRBV11-2 to TRBJ2-1; 7 nucleotides line up with TRBD2. V lost 1 base and J lost 0; bases outside the gene matches: 6. Germline V gene sequence: CDR1 SGHAT, CDR2 FQNNGV. The CDR3 covers 17 residues. The CDR3 DNA follows: TGTGCCAGCAGCTTAGGGTTTAAGCGGGACTCCTACAATGAGCAGTTCTTC. As protein: CASSLGFKRDSYNEQFF.

The chain has TRBV7-9 and TRBJ2-5; TRBD2 might be the D (6 bases). V was pared by 7 bases and J by 4 bases, with 19 bases between. The CDR3 has 15 residues. CDR1 SEHNR and CDR2 FQNEAQ come from the germline V gene (reference sequence). The CDR3 sequence is CASNRGLERAETQYF. The DNA of the CDR3 is TGTGCCAGCAACCGCGGGCTTGAGCGGGCAGAGACCCAGTACTTC.

The chain has TRBV19 and TRBJ1-3; 7 nucleotides agree with TRBD1. The trim removed 7 bases at V and 0 bases at J, leaving 9 bases unmatched. CDR1 LNHDA and CDR2 SQIVND come from the germline V gene (reference sequence). The CDR3 contains 16 residues. CDR3 bases: TGTGCCAGTACCAACCAGGACAGGAGCTCTGGAAACACCATATATTTT. Its translation is CASTNQDRSSGNTIYF.

The genes are TRBV30 and TRBJ1-5, with TRBD1 identical over 8 bases. Losses at the gene ends were 1 base for V and 6 bases for J; bases not matched to a gene: 17. The CDR3 spans 18 residues. Germline CDR1 reads GTSNPN; CDR2 reads SVGIG (reference sequence). The CDR3 sequence: CAWSGKTGVLSSGQPQHF. CDR3 sequence (DNA): TGTGCCTGGAGTGGTAAGACAGGGGTCTTGTCCTCGGGTCAGCCCCAGCATTTT.

V usage is TRBV20-1 and J usage is TRBJ1-1; TRBD1 matches at 7 bases. V shed 6 bases, J shed 10 bases, and the junction held 5 bases outside the gene matches. Germline loops: CDR1 DFQATT, CDR2 SNEGSKA (reference sequence). This CDR3 is 10 amino acids long. CDR3 bases: TGCAGTGCCGAGACAGGGCCAGCTTTCTTT. Its protein is CSAETGPAFF.

The chain recombines TRBV5-6 with TRBJ1-1; D ambiguous. Germline CDR1 is SGHDT and CDR2 is YYEEEE. V was cut by 7 bases and J by 6 bases, with 19 bases left in between. The CDR3 consists of 14 residues. Here the CDR3 DNA reads TGTGCCAGCGGCCCGGGATTCAGCCCCCCTGAAGCTTTCTTT. It specifies CASGPGFSPPEAFF.

The chain couples TRBV30 to TRBJ2-7; a possible D gene is TRBD1 (6 bases). There are 11 residues in the CDR3. The germline gives CDR1 GTSNPN, CDR2 SVGIG (reference sequence). V gave up 8 bases and J gave up 1 base, with 9 bases separating them. CDR3 nucleotides: TGTGCCGGACAGACGTCCTACGAGCAGTACTTC. This encodes CAGQTSYEQYF.